These T cell receptor beta chains were read from a single sample in a study of regulatory T cells in long-lasting Graves disease. MiXCR was run by TCRdb on the multiplex PCR reads, yielding one entry per CDR3 protein. Found here are approximately 350,000 distinct CDR3 sequences, around 15% of them singletons; the top ten hold roughly 27%. This sample was shared with a second study, whose subject was T cells in Graves' hyperthyroidism and ophthalmopathy.

Sequenced here: peripheral blood mononuclear cells (PBMCs), sampled at new diagnosis, from a patient treated with antithyroid drugs. The receptors come from a middle-aged man with Graves disease. Each CDR3 is given with its conserved first and last residue. The D gene is left open where the match is weak. Clone size is stated in some rows and not others, as once, few, many or a class when expanded.

J: TRBJ2-7; D: .; V: TRBV29-1; size: few; length: 14; DNA: TGCAGCGTTATGTGGGGGGGGCCTACCTACGAGCAGTACTTC; CDR3: CSVMWGGPTYEQYF
J: TRBJ2-1; D: .; V: TRBV6-1; size: few; length: 15; DNA: TGTGCCAGCAGTGAAGCAAGGGGCCCCTCGCTTGAGCAGTTCTTC; CDR3: CASSEARGPSLEQFF
J: TRBJ1-1; D: TRBD1; V: TRBV3-1; size: many; length: 15; DNA: TGTGCCAGCAGCCGATCCGGGACAGGGAACACTGAAGCTTTCTTT; CDR3: CASSRSGTGNTEAFF
J: TRBJ1-5; D: TRBD1; V: TRBV3-1; size: .; length: 16; DNA: TGTGCCAGCAGCCAAGATCCCAGGGACAGAAATCAGCCCCAGCATTTT; CDR3: CASSQDPRDRNQPQHF
J: TRBJ1-5; D: TRBD1; V: TRBV9; size: .; length: 15; DNA: TGTGCCAGCAGCGTATCGGGACAGACCAATCAGCCCCAGCATTTT; CDR3: CASSVSGQTNQPQHF
J: TRBJ2-7; D: TRBD1; V: TRBV5-1; size: many; length: 14; DNA: TGCGCCAGCAGCCCGGGACAGGGTGTAGACGAGCAGTACTTC; CDR3: CASSPGQGVDEQYF
J: TRBJ2-7; D: .; V: TRBV28; size: many; length: 13; DNA: TGTGCCAGCAAGGGCTCGACCTCCTACGAGCAGTACTTC; CDR3: CASKGSTSYEQYF
J: TRBJ2-2; D: .; V: TRBV7-9; size: many; length: 11; DNA: TGTGCCAGCAGAGACACCGGGGAGCTGTTTTTT; CDR3: CASRDTGELFF
J: TRBJ2-5; D: TRBD1; V: TRBV5-1; size: many; length: 15; DNA: TGCGCCAGCAGCTTGGGAGGACAGGGGGCGGAGACCCAGTACTTC; CDR3: CASSLGGQGAETQYF
J: TRBJ1-2; D: .; V: TRBV29-1; size: few; length: 12; DNA: TGCAGCGTTTATAAGCACCCCTATGGCTACACCTTC; CDR3: CSVYKHPYGYTF
J: TRBJ2-7; D: .; V: TRBV20-1; size: many; length: 11; DNA: TGCAGTGCTAGAACGCGTTACGAGCAGTACTTC; CDR3: CSARTRYEQYF
J: TRBJ1-1; D: .; V: TRBV2; size: many; length: 13; DNA: TGTGCCAGCAGGCTGGACGGGAACACTGAAGCTTTCTTT; CDR3: CASRLDGNTEAFF
J: TRBJ2-7; D: .; V: TRBV2; size: many; length: 12; DNA: TGTGCCAGCGTGCAGGGATCCTACGAGCAGTACTTC; CDR3: CASVQGSYEQYF
J: TRBJ1-4; D: TRBD1; V: TRBV20-1; size: many; length: 19; DNA: TGCAGTGCTAGAGGCCCTTCCGGACAGGGGGCGGGAACTAATGAAAAACTGTTTTTT; CDR3: CSARGPSGQGAGTNEKLFF
J: TRBJ2-5; D: .; V: TRBV30; size: .; length: 12; DNA: TGTGCCTGGAGTGCCCCAGGGTGGACCCAGTACTTC; CDR3: CAWSAPGWTQYF
J: TRBJ2-6; D: TRBD1; V: TRBV19; size: few; length: 15; DNA: TGTGCCAGCGGGGACAGGCGCTCTGGGGCCAACGTCCTGACTTTC; CDR3: CASGDRRSGANVLTF
J: TRBJ2-2; D: .; V: TRBV30; size: few; length: 14; DNA: TGTGCCTGGAGTGGACAGGTGAACACCGGGGAGCTGTTTTTT; CDR3: CAWSGQVNTGELFF
J: TRBJ2-3; D: TRBD2; V: TRBV24-1; size: .; length: 17; DNA: TGTGCCACCAGTGACCCGGGACTAGCGTTTAGCACAGATACGCAGTATTTT; CDR3: CATSDPGLAFSTDTQYF
J: TRBJ2-7; D: TRBD2; V: TRBV24-1; size: many; length: 16; DNA: TGTGCCACCAGTGCGAGGCGGGGGGCCCCCGGGGACGAGCAGTACTTC; CDR3: CATSARRGAPGDEQYF
J: TRBJ1-4; D: .; V: TRBV7-3; size: few; length: 15; DNA: TGTGCCAGCAGCTGGGACTGTGCAACTAATGAAAAACTGTTTTTT; CDR3: CASSWDCATNEKLFF
J: TRBJ2-7; D: .; V: TRBV12-3/TRBV12-4; size: .; length: 12; DNA: TGTGCCAGCAGTCAATTCAGGGACGAGCAGTACTTC; CDR3: CASSQFRDEQYF
J: TRBJ1-5; D: .; V: TRBV5-4; size: .; length: 15; DNA: TGTGCCAGCAGCTCGTTGGGAGGGGCCGGGCAGCCCCAGCATTTT; CDR3: CASSSLGGAGQPQHF
J: TRBJ2-2; D: .; V: TRBV7-3; size: .; length: 15; DNA: TGTGCCAGCAGCCCCGGGACGGCTTACACCGGGGAGCTGTTTTTT; CDR3: CASSPGTAYTGELFF
J: TRBJ2-5; D: .; V: TRBV20-1; size: many; length: 13; DNA: TGCAGTGCTAGTGCTCAGACTCAAGAGACCCAGTACTTC; CDR3: CSASAQTQETQYF
J: TRBJ2-3; D: TRBD2; V: TRBV20-1; size: many; length: 14; DNA: TGCAGTGCTAGAGAGAACGCGGGGGGCGATACGCAGTATTTT; CDR3: CSARENAGGDTQYF
J: TRBJ2-1; D: TRBD2; V: TRBV6-5; size: few; length: 18; DNA: TGTGCCAGCAGTTGGAACCGACTAGCGGGGGCCTCAAACAATGAGCAGTTCTTC; CDR3: CASSWNRLAGASNNEQFF
J: TRBJ2-1; D: TRBD2; V: TRBV19; size: few; length: 14; DNA: TGTGCCAGTAGAGAGCGGGGGCTCTACAATGAGCAGTTCTTC; CDR3: CASRERGLYNEQFF
J: TRBJ2-3; D: TRBD1; V: TRBV10-3; size: many; length: 14; DNA: TGTGCCATCAGCCGGGACAGGGACACAGATACGCAGTATTTT; CDR3: CAISRDRDTDTQYF
J: TRBJ2-7; D: .; V: TRBV5-1; size: .; length: 14; DNA: TGCGCCAGCAGCTTGGACATCCTGACCTACGAGCAGTACTTC; CDR3: CASSLDILTYEQYF
J: TRBJ2-5; D: .; V: TRBV7-3; size: many; length: 13; DNA: TGTGCCAGCAGCTTCTCGACCCAAGAGACCCAGTACTTC; CDR3: CASSFSTQETQYF
J: TRBJ2-7; D: .; V: TRBV2; size: many; length: 12; DNA: TGTGCCAGCAGAATGACAACCTACGAGCAGTACTTC; CDR3: CASRMTTYEQYF
J: TRBJ2-1; D: .; V: TRBV24-1; size: many; length: 15; DNA: TGTGCCACCAGTGACCCTCCGCGGGGGCGGAGTGAGCAGTTCTTC; CDR3: CATSDPPRGRSEQFF
J: TRBJ2-6; D: .; V: TRBV28; size: many; length: 16; DNA: TGTGCCAGCAGTTTGGGGGCCATCTCTGGGGCCAACGTCCTGACTTTC; CDR3: CASSLGAISGANVLTF
J: TRBJ2-2; D: .; V: TRBV2; size: many; length: 14; DNA: TGTGCCAGCACCTTCAACCGGGGATTCGGGGAGCTGTTTTTT; CDR3: CASTFNRGFGELFF
J: TRBJ2-1; D: .; V: TRBV11-2; size: many; length: 15; DNA: TGTGCCAGCAGCCCAATCAAAGGGGTGATGGGTGAGCAGTTCTTC; CDR3: CASSPIKGVMGEQFF
J: TRBJ1-1; D: .; V: TRBV18; size: many; length: 15; DNA: TGTGCCAGCTCACCATTCGGGGGGCCCAACACTGAAGCTTTCTTT; CDR3: CASSPFGGPNTEAFF
J: TRBJ1-5; D: .; V: TRBV27; size: many; length: 15; DNA: TGTGCCAGCAGTTTTAGGAAGCAAAGCAATCAGCCCCAGCATTTT; CDR3: CASSFRKQSNQPQHF